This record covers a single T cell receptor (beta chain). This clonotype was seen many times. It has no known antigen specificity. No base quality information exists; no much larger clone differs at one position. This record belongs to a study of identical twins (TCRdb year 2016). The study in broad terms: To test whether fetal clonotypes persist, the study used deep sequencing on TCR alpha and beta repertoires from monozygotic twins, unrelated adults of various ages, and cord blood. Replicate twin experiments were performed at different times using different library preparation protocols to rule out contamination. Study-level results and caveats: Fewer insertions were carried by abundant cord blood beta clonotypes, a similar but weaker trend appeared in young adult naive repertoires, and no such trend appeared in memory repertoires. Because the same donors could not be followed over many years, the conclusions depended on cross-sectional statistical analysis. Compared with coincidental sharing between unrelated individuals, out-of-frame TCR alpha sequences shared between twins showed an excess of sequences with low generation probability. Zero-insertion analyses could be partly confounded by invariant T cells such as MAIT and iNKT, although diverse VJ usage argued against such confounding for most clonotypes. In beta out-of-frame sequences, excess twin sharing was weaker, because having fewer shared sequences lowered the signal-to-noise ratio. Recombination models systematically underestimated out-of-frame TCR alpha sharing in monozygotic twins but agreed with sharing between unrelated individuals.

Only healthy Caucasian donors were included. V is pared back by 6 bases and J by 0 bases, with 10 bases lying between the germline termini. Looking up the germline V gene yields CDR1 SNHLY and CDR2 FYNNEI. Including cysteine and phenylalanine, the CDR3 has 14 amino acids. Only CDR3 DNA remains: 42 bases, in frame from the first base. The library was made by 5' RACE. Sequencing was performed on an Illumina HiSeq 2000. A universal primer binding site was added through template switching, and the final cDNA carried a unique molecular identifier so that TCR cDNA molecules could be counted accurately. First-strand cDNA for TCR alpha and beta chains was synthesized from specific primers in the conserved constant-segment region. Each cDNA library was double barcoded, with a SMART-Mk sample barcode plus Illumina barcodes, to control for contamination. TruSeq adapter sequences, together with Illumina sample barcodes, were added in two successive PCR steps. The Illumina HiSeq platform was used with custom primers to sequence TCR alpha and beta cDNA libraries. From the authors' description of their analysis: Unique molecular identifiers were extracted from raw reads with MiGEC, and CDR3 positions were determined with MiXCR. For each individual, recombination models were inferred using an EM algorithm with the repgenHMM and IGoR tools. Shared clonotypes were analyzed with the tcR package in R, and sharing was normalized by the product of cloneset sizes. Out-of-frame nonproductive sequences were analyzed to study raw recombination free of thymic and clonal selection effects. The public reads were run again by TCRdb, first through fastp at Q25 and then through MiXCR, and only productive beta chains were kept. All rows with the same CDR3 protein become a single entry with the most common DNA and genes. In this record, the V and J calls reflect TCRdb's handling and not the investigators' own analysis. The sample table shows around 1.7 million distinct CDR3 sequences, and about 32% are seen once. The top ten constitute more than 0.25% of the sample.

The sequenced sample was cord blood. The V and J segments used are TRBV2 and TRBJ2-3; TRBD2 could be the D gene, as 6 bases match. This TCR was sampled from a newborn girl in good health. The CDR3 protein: CASSQLASTDTQYF. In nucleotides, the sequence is TGTGCCAGCAGCCAACTAGCCAGCACAGATACGCAGTATTTT. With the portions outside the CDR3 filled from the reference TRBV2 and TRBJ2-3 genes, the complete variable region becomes EPEVTQTPSHQVTQMGQEVILRCVPISNHLYFYWYRQILGQKVEFLVSFYNNEISEKSEIFDDQFSVERPDGSNFTLKIRSTKLEDSAMYFCASSQLASTDTQYFGPGTRLTVL.